One and the same sample provided the 28 T cell receptor beta chains below, sequenced in a study of blood T cell repertoires in COVID-19. Sequencing was performed with immunoSEQ multiplex PCR; in TCRdb, only in-frame clones are kept and a portion is missing. The sample has 110,000 or so clones, about four fifths seen once. The specimen sequenced was peripheral blood. The receptor set was obtained from an elderly man with acute or convalescent COVID-19.

The rearrangement joins TRBV5-1 to TRBJ1-2, with 9 positions matching TRBD1. This CDR3 comprises 16 residues. In germline, CDR1 is SGHRS, CDR2 YFSETQ. V lost 4 bases, J lost 8 bases, and 15 bases stayed unmatched. CDR3 bases: TGCGCCAGCAGCCTAAAATCCGGGACAGGGTTGCGCGGCTACACCTTC. This codes for CASSLKSGTGLRGYTF.

This clone has just a few counts. J is TRBJ2-2 and V is TRBV4-1; no firm D call. Germline CDR1 is MGHRA and CDR2 is YSYEKL. The CDR3 runs 18 residues. Trimming cost V 4 bases and J 1 base, with 19 bases left between them. Here the CDR3 DNA reads TGCGCCAGCAGCCCAAGAAGCCCCACACCAGGGAACACCGGGGAGCTGTTTTTT. This encodes CASSPRSPTPGNTGELFF.

This sequence joins TRBV2 and TRBJ1-2, with D unresolved. The CDR3 is made up of 13 amino acids. The V gene's germline CDR1 is SNHLY and CDR2 FYNNEI. V lost 1 base, J lost 4 bases, and 7 bases lay in between. Here the CDR3 reads CASSEGAGYGYTF. DNA of the CDR3: TGTGCCAGCAGTGAAGGGGCGGGCTATGGCTACACCTTC.

The genes are TRBV4-1 and TRBJ1-6, with no clear D. The CDR3 is 15 amino acids. V was clipped by 2 bases and J by 9 bases, with 14 bases between them. The germline CDR1 and CDR2 sequences are MGHRA and YSYEKL. CDR3 residues: CASSQQDMAGSPLHF. Here the CDR3 DNA reads TGCGCCAGCAGCCAACAAGATATGGCGGGTTCACCCCTCCACTTT.

The chain combines TRBV19 with TRBJ2-6; 10 bases match TRBD1. In germline, CDR1 is LNHDA, CDR2 SQIVND (reference sequence). After removal of 6 bases from V and 4 bases from J, the junction contained 12 bases not matched to a gene. CDR3 size: 18 residues. The CDR3 sequence: CASRSAGTGAKGANVLTF. The CDR3 DNA is TGTGCCAGTAGAAGCGCCGGGACAGGGGCGAAAGGGGCCAACGTCCTGACTTTC.

The CDR3 loop reads CASSFQALKDTEAFF. For the CDR3, the DNA is TGTGCCAGCAGTTTCCAGGCCCTAAAAGACACTGAAGCTTTCTTT. The J gene is TRBJ1-1, the V gene TRBV27, with no clear D. The V end was cut by 3 bases, the J end by 3 bases, with 14 bases between. CDR3 length: 15 amino acids. The germline V gene encodes CDR1 MNHEY and CDR2 SMNVEV (reference sequence).

V and J are TRBV2 and TRBJ1-5, with a weak D call TRBD1 (6 bases). V was pared by 4 bases and J by 6 bases, with 16 bases between. Germline CDR1 and CDR2: SNHLY and FYNNEI. The CDR3 has 15 amino acids. The CDR3 here is CASSADRSGVQPQHF. The CDR3 DNA follows: TGTGCCAGCAGTGCCGACAGGTCAGGGGTTCAGCCCCAGCATTTT. The variable domain in full, with the rest retrieved from reference TRBV2 and TRBJ1-5, is EPEVTQTPSHQVTQMGQEVILRCVPISNHLYFYWYRQILGQKVEFLVSFYNNEISEKSEIFDDQFSVERPDGSNFTLKIRSTKLEDSAMYFCASSADRSGVQPQHFGDGTRLSIL.

In the case of this clone: Other DNA sequences within the sample encode an identical CDR3. The V gene is TRBV28, the J gene TRBJ1-2; D is ambiguous. Per germline, CDR1 MDHEN and CDR2 SYDVKM. V lost 3 bases and J lost 6, with 8 bases in between. CDR3 length: 12 amino acids. The CDR3 sequence: CASSLGRNGYTF. In DNA, the CDR3 is TGTGCCAGCAGTTTGGGGAGGAATGGCTACACCTTC.

J is TRBJ2-2 and V is TRBV2; D call uncertain. The V gene lost 6 bases and the J gene lost 0 bases, with 11 bases spanning the gap. From germline, CDR1 is SNHLY and CDR2 FYNNEI. The CDR3 consists of 15 residues. Here the CDR3 DNA reads TGTGCCAGCAGATTTATTCACACGAACACCGGGGAGCTGTTTTTT. Translation gives CASRFIHTNTGELFF.

J is TRBJ1-5 and V is TRBV6-2 or TRBV6-3; 8 bases line up with TRBD1. This CDR3 spans 15 amino acids. V lost 2 bases to trimming and J lost 5 bases; unmatched junction nucleotides: 5. Germline CDR1 and CDR2: MNHEY and SVGEGT. The CDR3 DNA sequence: TGTGCCAGCAGTTACAAGGGGACAGGTCATCAGCCCCAGCATTTT. Protein product: CASSYKGTGHQPQHF.

This chain connects TRBV18 to TRBJ2-2; 9 bases are a match to TRBD1. The CDR3 is 15 amino acids. With V trimmed by 3 bases and J by 4 bases, 3 bases remained unmatched. The germline V gene has CDR1 KGHSH and CDR2 LQKENI. The CDR3 protein is CASSPGQGSTGELFF. The CDR3 region has the DNA TGTGCCAGCTCACCGGGACAGGGTAGCACCGGGGAGCTGTTTTTT.

This clone was picked up a small number of times. The chain has TRBV6-5 and TRBJ2-7; possible D gene TRBD2, 6 bases. The ends were cut back, 5 bases at V and 4 bases at J, with 12 bases in the middle. CDR3 length: 13 amino acids. Germline V lookup: CDR1 MNHEY, CDR2 SVGAGI. The CDR3 protein is CASSRTMSYEQYF. The CDR3 DNA reads TGTGCCAGCAGTCGGACTATGAGTTACGAGCAGTACTTC.

Written as DNA, the CDR3 is TGTGCCAGCAGTTTTATATTACGAACATCCCGCAACACGGGCTATGGCTACACCTTC. Protein sequence: CASSFILRTSRNTGYGYTF. The V call is TRBV28, the J call TRBJ1-2; D is undetermined. Trimming shortened V by 3 bases and J by 4 bases, and 27 bases separated the two germline ends. Germline V CDR1 and CDR2: MDHEN, SYDVKM. The CDR3 length is 19 residues.

This rearrangement joins TRBV6-2 or TRBV6-3 to TRBJ2-1, with 11 positions matching TRBD2. There are 15 residues in the CDR3. Trimming removed 2 bases from V and 5 bases from J; junction bases left unmatched: 2. Germline V lookup: CDR1 MNHEY, CDR2 SVGEGT. CDR3 sequence: CASSYKTSGNNEQFF. In nucleotides, the CDR3 is TGTGCCAGCAGTTACAAGACTAGCGGGAACAATGAGCAGTTCTTC.

The rearrangement links TRBV30 to TRBJ2-4; D uncertain. With 0 bases removed from V and 13 bases from J, the gap between germline ends came to 10 bases. Germline values: CDR1 GTSNPN, CDR2 SVGIG (reference sequence). The CDR3 spans 11 residues. The CDR3 region is CAWSVVGQQYF. CDR3 nucleotides: TGTGCCTGGAGTGTAGTTGGTCAGCAGTACTTC. Variable domain in full (rest from reference TRBV30 and TRBJ2-4): SQTIHQWPATLVQPVGSPLSLECTVEGTSNPNLYWYRQAAGRGLQLLFYSVGIGQISSEVPQNLSASRPQDRQFILSSKKLLLSDSGFYLCAWSVVGQQYFGAGTRLSVL.

V is TRBV30 and J is TRBJ1-6; the D is unclear. V was clipped by 7 bases and J by 9 bases, with 19 bases between them. The V gene's germline CDR1 is GTSNPN and CDR2 SVGIG (reference sequence). The CDR3 is 14 residues long. The CDR3 DNA is TGTGCCTCCGAGCCGGGGAAAGGAGCTTCACCCCTCCACTTT. Its translation: CASEPGKGASPLHF.

The rearrangement links TRBV10-3 to TRBJ2-3, with TRBD2 matching 9 bases. The CDR3 has 15 amino acids. Trimming removed 3 bases from V and 4 bases from J; junction bases left unmatched: 5. Germline V CDR1 and CDR2: ENHRY, SYGVKD. The DNA of the CDR3 is TGTGCCATCAGTGAATTCGGGACTAGCTCAGATACGCAGTATTTT. It codes for CAISEFGTSSDTQYF.

In DNA form, the CDR3 reads TGTGCCAGCAGTGGGGAGGTCTCCTACGAGCAGTACTTC. Its translation: CASSGEVSYEQYF. The V and J genes are TRBV2 and TRBJ2-7, with D possibly matching TRBD2 (6 bases). Between the trimmed V and J ends, which lost 4 bases and 0 bases, there was a span of 7 bases. Germline CDR1 reads SNHLY; CDR2 reads FYNNEI. The CDR3 runs to 13 residues. The full variable domain, with the rest looked up from reference TRBV2 and TRBJ2-7, is EPEVTQTPSHQVTQMGQEVILRCVPISNHLYFYWYRQILGQKVEFLVSFYNNEISEKSEIFDDQFSVERPDGSNFTLKIRSTKLEDSAMYFCASSGEVSYEQYFGPGTRLTVT.

The J gene is TRBJ2-1, the V gene TRBV14, with TRBD2 matching 8 bases. CDR1 is SGHDN, CDR2 FVKESK, per germline. V shed 4 bases, J shed 5 bases, and the junction held 10 bases outside the gene matches. This CDR3 spans 16 amino acids. CDR3 region: CASSLLLTGGHNEQFF. The CDR3 region has the DNA TGTGCCAGCAGCCTGCTTTTAACGGGAGGGCACAATGAGCAGTTCTTC. The full variable domain, completed using reference TRBV14 and TRBJ2-1, is EAGVTQFPSHSVIEKGQTVTLRCDPISGHDNLYWYRRVMGKEIKFLLHFVKESKQDESGMPNNRFLAERTGGTYSTLKVQPAELEDSGVYFCASSLLLTGGHNEQFFGPGTRLTVL.

The gene calls are TRBV2 and TRBJ1-1; possibly TRBD1 for D (6 bases). This CDR3 spans 14 amino acids. Per the germline V gene, CDR1 is SNHLY and CDR2 is FYNNEI. Trimming cost V 3 bases and J 0 bases, with 8 bases left between them. Written as DNA, the CDR3 is TGTGCCAGCAGTGACCGGACAGTGAACACTGAAGCTTTCTTT. Its translation is CASSDRTVNTEAFF.

The chain employs TRBV4-2 and TRBJ2-7; tentatively, D is TRBD1 (6 bases). Trimming took 0 bases from V and 5 from J, leaving 17 bases between them. CDR1 is LGHNA, CDR2 YNFKEQ, per germline. CDR3 size: 16 residues. Here the CDR3 reads CASSQDRQGQNDEQYF. The CDR3 bases are TGTGCCAGCAGCCAAGATCGGCAGGGGCAAAACGACGAGCAGTACTTC.

This clone was picked up a small number of times. The rearrangement links TRBV11-2 to TRBJ2-3, with D unresolved. V lost 2 bases and J lost 0, with 15 bases in between. Germline V gives CDR1 SGHAT, CDR2 FQNNGV. This CDR3 region has 17 residues. CDR3 DNA: TGTGCCAGCAGCTTAATTATCGCGCATGCTAGCACAGATACGCAGTATTTT. This codes for CASSLIIAHASTDTQYF.

The V and J genes are TRBV3-1 (or the pseudogene TRBV3-2) and TRBJ2-1; D is perhaps TRBD2 (6 bases). V shed 4 bases and J shed 1 base, with 14 bases lying between them. Per germline, CDR1 LGHDT and CDR2 YNNKEL (reference sequence). The length of the CDR3 is 16 residues. The CDR3 spells CASSLRYSGSYNEQFF. The CDR3 DNA reads as TGTGCCAGCAGCCTTCGTTATAGCGGATCCTACAATGAGCAGTTCTTC.

J is TRBJ2-3 and V is TRBV9; no firm D call. Between the trimmed V and J ends, which lost 0 bases and 2 bases, there was a span of 7 bases. CDR1 is SGDLS, CDR2 YYNGEE, per germline. This CDR3 is built from 14 residues. CDR3 loop: CASSVAQSTDTQYF. The CDR3 DNA reads as TGTGCCAGCAGCGTAGCACAGTCCACAGATACGCAGTATTTT. Full variable domain (outside the CDR3, taken from reference TRBV9 and TRBJ2-3): DSGVTQTPKHLITATGQRVTLRCSPRSGDLSVYWYQQSLDQGLQFLIQYYNGEERAKGNILERFSAQQFPDLHSELNLSSLELGDSALYFCASSVAQSTDTQYFGPGTRLTVL.

V is TRBV13 and J is TRBJ2-5; D gene ambiguous. V lost 2 bases and J 0 bases, leaving 7 bases between the germline ends. The germline CDR1 and CDR2 sequences are PRHDT and FYEKMQ (reference sequence). The CDR3 covers 14 residues. CDR3 sequence reads: CASSLRSYQETQYF. The CDR3 region has the DNA TGTGCCAGCAGCTTAAGAAGCTACCAAGAGACCCAGTACTTC.

The chain is built from TRBV5-1 and TRBJ2-3; TRBD1 matches at 7 bases. With 4 bases clipped from V and 0 bases from J, the junction kept 8 bases outside the gene matches. The CDR3 consists of 16 residues. Germline V gene lookup returns CDR1 SGHRS and CDR2 YFSETQ. CDR3 nucleotides: TGCGCCAGCAGCCCGGGACAGCACCCTAGCACAGATACGCAGTATTTT. It yields the protein CASSPGQHPSTDTQYF.

This rearrangement joins TRBV27 to TRBJ1-4, with TRBD1 matching over 9 bases. J lost 6 bases, V lost 6 bases, and 8 bases had no gene match. The CDR3 sequence is 15 residues long. CDR1 MNHEY and CDR2 SMNVEV come from the germline V gene (reference sequence). As DNA, the CDR3 is TGTGCCAGCAGCAAGGGACAGGGCGGATATGAAAAACTGTTTTTT. Encoded protein: CASSKGQGGYEKLFF.

The chain combines TRBV6-5 with TRBJ2-7; 7 nucleotides match TRBD2. CDR1 and CDR2 (germline): MNHEY, SVGAGI. This CDR3 spans 16 amino acids. After removal of 0 bases from V and 4 bases from J, the junction contained 9 bases not matched to a gene. The CDR3 region is CASSYSVRREFYEQYF. CDR3 DNA sequence: TGTGCCAGCAGTTACTCGGTGCGGCGGGAGTTTTACGAGCAGTACTTC.